Each of the 5 T cell receptor beta chains below was sequenced from the same sample in a study of T cells in tuberculosis. Measured with immunoSEQ multiplex PCR; TCRdb has only the in-frame clones, and not every one. The sample includes 35,000 to 45,000 clones, 90% to 95% of them seen just once. The sequenced material came from PBMCs. These receptors all come from a donor aged 5-35 years with latent tuberculosis or without tuberculosis infection. Some clones in this sample may be carry-over from other donors' samples.

The chain joins TRBV30 to TRBJ1-2; 7 positions agree with TRBD1. V shed 3 bases, J shed 7 bases, and the junction held 14 bases outside the gene matches. Germline-derived CDR1 and CDR2 are GTSNPN and SVGIG (reference sequence). This CDR3 has 15 residues. CDR3: CAWSGKETGKGGYTF. CDR3 DNA: TGTGCCTGGAGCGGCAAAGAGACAGGGAAGGGTGGCTACACCTTC.

The chain is built from TRBV4-3 and TRBJ2-5; 7 bases are shared with TRBD1. This CDR3 has 15 residues. Per the germline V gene, CDR1 is LGHNA and CDR2 is YSLEER. The V gene end was trimmed by 4 bases and the J gene end by 2 bases; junction bases not matched to a gene: 7. CDR3 nucleotide sequence: TGCGCCAGCAGCCGGTCAGGGGGAAATCAAGAGACCCAGTACTTC. Translation: CASSRSGGNQETQYF.

This sequence joins TRBV9 and TRBJ1-1; D is perhaps TRBD1 (5 bases). Deletions cut 6 bases from V and 2 bases from J, with 8 bases between. CDR1 and CDR2 from the germline V gene are SGDLS and YYNGEE. The CDR3 is 12 amino acids. The CDR3 DNA reads as TGTGCCAGCAAGGGGTCTAACACTGAAGCTTTCTTT. Encoded protein: CASKGSNTEAFF.

The chain is built from TRBV30 and TRBJ2-1; a possible D gene is TRBD1 (6 bases). V was shortened by 4 bases and J by 1 base, with 20 bases between the two germline ends. CDR3 size: 17 residues. CDR1 and CDR2 (germline): GTSNPN, SVGIG (reference sequence). The CDR3 reads CAWTIPTGGRSYNEQFF. In nucleotides, the CDR3 is TGTGCCTGGACCATCCCCACTGGGGGCAGGTCCTACAATGAGCAGTTCTTC.

The chain joins TRBV4-3 to TRBJ2-1; 7 nucleotides agree with TRBD2. V gave up 7 bases and J gave up 3 bases; unmatched junction bases: 15. CDR3 length: 17 residues. From germline, CDR1 is LGHNA and CDR2 YSLEER. For the CDR3, the DNA is TGCGCCAGCACCGCGTCACCCCCAGCGGGATACTACAATGAGCAGTTCTTC. Amino acid sequence: CASTASPPAGYYNEQFF.